This section outlines one TCR beta chain sequence together with its context. This clone showed up just a few times. No cognate antigen has been identified for it. No qualities accompany the bases; no much larger clone lies one base away. The data were taken from a study of blood T cell repertoires in COVID-19 (dated by TCRdb to the early 2020s). Regarding the complete study: Samples covering the acute and convalescent phases of COVID-19 were provided by collaborators in the United States, Italy and Spain. Samples were obtained from the ongoing ImmuneRACE study (first 160 participants) and from approximately 1,200 subjects provided by 6 global collaborators. A de-identified subject ID, COVID-19 status, age in years and sex were almost always included in the sample metadata. The repertoires were made available in a free public database intended to serve as a resource for research on the immune response to SARS-CoV-2. The material from the prospective study consisted of cDNA or gDNA derived from T cells, B-cell-depleted T cells, or PBMCs. Where available, HLA class I and class II types were taken from metadata supplied by the sample provider and were not determined by assay-based typing. Subjects who had been exposed to COVID-19, were actively infected with it, or had recovered from it provided the deeply sampled blood TCRbeta repertoires that made up the dataset.

Study-level results and caveats: How much clinical and demographic metadata was included differed by source and by participant, and the metadata was provided uncurated.

One collaborating source in Seattle enrolled patients during active infection and followed them longitudinally through the course of disease. The collaborating institutions used their own protocols to collect whole blood in K2EDTA tubes. For TCRbeta analysis, collaborators shipped samples as frozen whole blood, isolated PBMCs, or DNA extracted from either of those sample types. TCRbeta CDR3 regions were amplified from genomic DNA using the immunoSEQ Assay, a bias-controlled multiplex PCR. The paper's data handling went like this. The number of nucleated cells in each sample was estimated from the amplification of reference gene primers within the assay. To quantify the absolute abundance of each unique TCRbeta CDR3 rearrangement, sequence reads were collapsed and filtered. For each sample, productive Simpson clonality was calculated as the square root of Simpson's diversity index over productive rearrangements. TCRdb re-hosts the immuneACCESS table, in-frame sequences only. Its copies lack some clones; in the studies checked, an unresolved V gene accounts for under half of them, and the cause for the rest is not known. The V and J calls and the clone size are those of that table, but D and trimming were determined from the DNA. The sample yields around 290,000 clones; 80% to 90% were counted once. The ten largest clones capture around 13% of the sample.

This sequence was found in a woman in her 70s with COVID-19, enrolled during active disease. The material sequenced was peripheral blood.

In nucleotide form, the sequence is TGTGCCAGCAGTTCGGGCGGGGGGGTAAAAGATACGCAGTATTTT. This translates into CASSSGGGVKDTQYF. The receptor chain draws on TRBV28 and TRBJ2-3; 9 junctional bases match TRBD2. As encoded in the germline V gene, CDR1 is MDHEN while CDR2 is SYDVKM. Reading from cysteine to phenylalanine, the CDR3 counts 15 amino acids. The CDR3 DNA has 45 bases and is translated from base 1. Germline trimming amounts to 4 bases on V and 5 bases on J, with 7 as the count of junction bases outside the gene matches.